This T cell receptor (beta chain) was retrieved from a study of STAT5B mutations in CD4+ large granular lymphocyte leukemia. Assay: immunoSEQ multiplex PCR; the TCRdb copy retains only in-frame clones and omits some. The repertoire has more than 20,000 clones, over 60% of them found once; the top ten carry 0.42%. The CDR3 loop spans 15 amino acids. Germline V gene sequence: CDR1 GTSNPN, CDR2 SVGIG (reference sequence). After removal of 2 bases from V and 9 bases from J, the junction contained 9 bases not matched to a gene. This clone was detected once. The chain carries TRBV30 and TRBJ1-6; 8 bases map to TRBD1. This TCR was recovered from a human donor in good health. What was sequenced was CD4+ T cells from blood buffy coats. Here the CDR3 reads CAWSTPGTGVSPLHF. Written as DNA, the CDR3 is TGTGCCTGGAGTACCCCCGGGACAGGAGTTTCACCCCTCCACTTT.